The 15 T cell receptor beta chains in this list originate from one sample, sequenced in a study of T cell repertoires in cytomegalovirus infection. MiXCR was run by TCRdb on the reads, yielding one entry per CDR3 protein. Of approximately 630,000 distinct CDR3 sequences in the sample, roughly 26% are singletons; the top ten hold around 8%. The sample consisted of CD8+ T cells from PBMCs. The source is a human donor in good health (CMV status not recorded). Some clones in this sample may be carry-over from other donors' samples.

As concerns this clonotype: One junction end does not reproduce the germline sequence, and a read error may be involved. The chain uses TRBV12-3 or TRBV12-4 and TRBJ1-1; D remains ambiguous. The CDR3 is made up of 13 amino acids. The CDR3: CANSLGWATEAFF. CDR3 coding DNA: TGTGCCAACAGTTTAGGATGGGCCACTGAAGCTTTCTTT.

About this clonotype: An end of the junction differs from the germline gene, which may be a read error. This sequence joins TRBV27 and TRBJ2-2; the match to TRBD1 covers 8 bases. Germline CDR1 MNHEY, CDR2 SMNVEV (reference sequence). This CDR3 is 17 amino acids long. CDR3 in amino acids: CTSSLSFRQGKAGELFF. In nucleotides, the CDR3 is TGTACCAGCAGTCTCTCCTTTAGACAGGGGAAGGCCGGGGAGCTGTTTTTT.

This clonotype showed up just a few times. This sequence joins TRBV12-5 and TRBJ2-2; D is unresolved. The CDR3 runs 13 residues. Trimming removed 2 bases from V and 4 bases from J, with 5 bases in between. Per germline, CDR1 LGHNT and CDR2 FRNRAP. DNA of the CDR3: TGTGCTAGTGGTTTGTCAACCACCGGGGAGCTGTTTTTT. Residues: CASGLSTTGELFF.

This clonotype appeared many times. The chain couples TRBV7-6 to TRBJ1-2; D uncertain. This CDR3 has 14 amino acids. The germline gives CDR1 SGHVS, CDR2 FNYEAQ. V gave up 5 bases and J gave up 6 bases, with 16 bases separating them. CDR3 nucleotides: TGTGCCAGCAGCCCCCCGGTATGGTCACATGGCTACACCTTC. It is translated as CASSPPVWSHGYTF. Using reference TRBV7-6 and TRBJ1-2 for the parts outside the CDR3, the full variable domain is GAGVSQSPRYKVTKRGQDVALRCDPISGHVSLYWYRQALGQGPEFLTYFNYEAQQDKSGLPNDRFSAERPEGSISTLTIQRTEQRDSAMYRCASSPPVWSHGYTFGSGTRLTVV.

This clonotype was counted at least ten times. The CDR3 region is CASSLFYLSNRDQETQYF. The CDR3 DNA follows: TGTGCCAGCAGCTTGTTTTACCTCTCAAACAGGGACCAAGAGACCCAGTACTTC. The rearrangement joins TRBV11-2 to TRBJ2-5, with a weak D call TRBD1 (6 bases). V gave up 3 bases and J gave up 0 bases, with 20 bases separating them. CDR1 and CDR2 from the germline V gene are SGHAT and FQNNGV. The CDR3 runs to 18 residues.

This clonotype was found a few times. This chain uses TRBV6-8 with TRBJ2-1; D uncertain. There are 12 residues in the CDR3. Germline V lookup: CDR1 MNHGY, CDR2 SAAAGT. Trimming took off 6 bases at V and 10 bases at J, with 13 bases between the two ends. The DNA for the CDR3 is TGTGCCAGCAGCCTAACTCCTGGCGAGCAGTTCTTC. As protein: CASSLTPGEQFF.

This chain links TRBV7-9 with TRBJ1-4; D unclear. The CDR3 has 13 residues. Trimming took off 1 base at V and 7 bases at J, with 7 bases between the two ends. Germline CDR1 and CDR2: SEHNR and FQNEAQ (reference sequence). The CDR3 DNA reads TGTGCCAGCAGCTTAGAAGCGGGTGAAAAACTGTTTTTT. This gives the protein CASSLEAGEKLFF.

As DNA, the CDR3 is TGTGCCAGCAGTATGTCCAGGGGGCGCATCCACGAGCAGTACTTC. Translated, it gives CASSMSRGRIHEQYF. The chain links TRBV27 to TRBJ2-7; 8 bases are shared with TRBD1. Germline CDR1 is MNHEY and CDR2 is SMNVEV (reference sequence). This CDR3 contains 15 residues. The V gene end was trimmed by 5 bases and the J gene end by 5 bases; junction bases not matched to a gene: 11.

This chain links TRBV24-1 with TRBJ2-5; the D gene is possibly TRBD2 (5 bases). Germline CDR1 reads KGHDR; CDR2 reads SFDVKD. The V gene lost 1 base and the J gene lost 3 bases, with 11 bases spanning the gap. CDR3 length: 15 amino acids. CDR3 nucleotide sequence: TGTGCCACCAGTGATTTACGGATCGGGGAAGAGACCCAGTACTTC. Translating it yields CATSDLRIGEETQYF.

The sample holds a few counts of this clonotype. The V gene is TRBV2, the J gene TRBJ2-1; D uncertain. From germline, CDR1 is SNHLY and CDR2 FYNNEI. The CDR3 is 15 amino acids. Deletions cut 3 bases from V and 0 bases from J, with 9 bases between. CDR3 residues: CASSDGDSSYNEQFF. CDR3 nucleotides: TGTGCCAGCAGTGATGGGGATAGCTCCTACAATGAGCAGTTCTTC.

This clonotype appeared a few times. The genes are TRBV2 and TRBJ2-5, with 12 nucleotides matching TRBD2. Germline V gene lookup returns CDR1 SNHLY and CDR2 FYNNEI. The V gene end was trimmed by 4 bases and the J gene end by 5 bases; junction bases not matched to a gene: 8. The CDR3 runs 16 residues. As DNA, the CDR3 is TGTGCCAGCAGTGTCCGGACTAGCGGGGAGCATGAGACCCAGTACTTC. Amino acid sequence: CASSVRTSGEHETQYF.

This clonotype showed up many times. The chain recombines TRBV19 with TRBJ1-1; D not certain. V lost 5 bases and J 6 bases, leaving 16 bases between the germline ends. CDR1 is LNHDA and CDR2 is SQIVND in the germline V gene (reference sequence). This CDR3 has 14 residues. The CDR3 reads CASSFGERSSEAFF. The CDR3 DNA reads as TGTGCCAGTAGTTTCGGGGAGCGGTCCTCTGAAGCTTTCTTT.

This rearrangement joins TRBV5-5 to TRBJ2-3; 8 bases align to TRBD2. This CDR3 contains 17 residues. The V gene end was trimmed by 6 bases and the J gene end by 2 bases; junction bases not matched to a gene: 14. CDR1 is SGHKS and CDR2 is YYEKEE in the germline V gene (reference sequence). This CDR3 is CASTGLAGGKDTDTQYF. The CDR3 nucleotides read TGTGCCAGCACCGGCTTGGCGGGGGGCAAAGACACAGATACGCAGTATTTT.

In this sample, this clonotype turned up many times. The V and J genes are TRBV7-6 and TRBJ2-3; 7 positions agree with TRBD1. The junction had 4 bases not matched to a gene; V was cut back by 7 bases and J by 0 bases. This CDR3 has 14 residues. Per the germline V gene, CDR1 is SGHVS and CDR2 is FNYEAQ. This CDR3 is CASTQGVSTDTQYF. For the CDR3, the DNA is TGTGCCAGCACCCAGGGGGTCAGCACAGATACGCAGTATTTT.

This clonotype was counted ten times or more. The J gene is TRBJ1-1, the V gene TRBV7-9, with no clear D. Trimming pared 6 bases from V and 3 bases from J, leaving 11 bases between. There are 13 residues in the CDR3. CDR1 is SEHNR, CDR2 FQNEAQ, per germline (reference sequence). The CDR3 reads CASSPGSYTEAFF. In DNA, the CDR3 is TGTGCCAGCAGTCCCGGGTCCTACACTGAAGCTTTCTTT.